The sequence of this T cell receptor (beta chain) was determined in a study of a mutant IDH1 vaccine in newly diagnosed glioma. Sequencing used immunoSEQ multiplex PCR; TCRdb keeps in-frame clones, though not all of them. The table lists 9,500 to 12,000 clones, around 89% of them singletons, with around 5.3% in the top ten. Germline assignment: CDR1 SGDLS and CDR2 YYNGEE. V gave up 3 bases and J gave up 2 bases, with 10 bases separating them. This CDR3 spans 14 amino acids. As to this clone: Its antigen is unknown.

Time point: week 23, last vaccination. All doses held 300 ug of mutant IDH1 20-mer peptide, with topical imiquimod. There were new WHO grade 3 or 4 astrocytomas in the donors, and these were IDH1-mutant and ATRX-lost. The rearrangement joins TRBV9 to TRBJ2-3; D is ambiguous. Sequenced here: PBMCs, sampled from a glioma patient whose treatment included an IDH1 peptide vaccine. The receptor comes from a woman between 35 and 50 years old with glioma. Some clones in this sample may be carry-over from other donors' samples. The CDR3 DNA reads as TGTGCCAGCAGCGCGTGGGGTTACACAGATACGCAGTATTTT. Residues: CASSAWGYTDTQYF.